This is a list of T cell receptor beta chains from one sample in a study of cytomegalovirus exposure and HLA in healthy donors. TCRdb's copy holds only in-frame clones and misses some; the assay was immunoSEQ multiplex PCR. The profile covers about 120,000 clones, with about 10% appearing a single time and 4.5% to 5% taken by the ten largest. Material for sequencing was PBMCs. Receptor source: a woman between 18 and 30 years old in good health and CMV-seropositive. The CDR3 runs from the conserved cysteine through the conserved F or W.

j_gene	v_gene	CDR3aa
TRBJ2-1	TRBV7-9	CASTLAGGPTNEQFF
TRBJ1-1	TRBV28	CASSLSGNRMNTEAFF
TRBJ2-2	TRBV5-1	CASSSDYYTGELFF
TRBJ1-1	TRBV19	CASTSGGGLNTEAFF
TRBJ2-1	TRBV7-9	CASSFSYEQFF
TRBJ1-2	TRBV6-1	CASRREDSGYTF
TRBJ1-5	TRBV28	CASIPWGQARPGEPQHF
TRBJ2-1	TRBV4-1	CASSRAGGPNEQFF
TRBJ2-5	TRBV19	CASSMFLAGTEETQYF
TRBJ2-4	TRBV28	CASSLRGGKNIQYF
TRBJ2-3	TRBV4-1	CASSQDMGTHTQRNF
TRBJ2-7	TRBV5-4	CASSLGRGSKSYEQYF
TRBJ1-5	TRBV28	CASTTGAYNQPQHF
TRBJ2-1	TRBV6-1	CASNPSGSYNEQFF
TRBJ2-3	TRBV5-5	CASSDLPIADTDTQYF
TRBJ1-1	TRBV7-8	CASSLFQSNTEAFF
TRBJ2-5	TRBV2	CASSHLAESGETQYF
TRBJ1-2	TRBV7-9	CASRQGSPLLYGYTF
TRBJ2-7	TRBV5-3	CARSPGLRGGRGRGQYF
TRBJ2-3	TRBV18	CASSPPGSTDTQYF
TRBJ2-5	TRBV7-6	CASSLAGALDF
TRBJ2-1	TRBV2	CASGFTSGGGGASYNEQFF
TRBJ1-2	TRBV28	CASSLGTGGNYGYTF
TRBJ2-3	TRBV5-1	CASRAGVSTDTQYF
TRBJ2-2	TRBV5-1	CASSFGLVDTGELFF
TRBJ2-1	TRBV2	CASNLHNEQFF
TRBJ1-1	TRBV4-2	CASSPSEGLNTEAFF
TRBJ1-2	TRBV30	CAWSLTGLGYTF
TRBJ2-3	TRBV6-1	CASSEAPGAADTQYF
TRBJ2-5	TRBV5-4	CASSSLQETQYF
TRBJ2-1	TRBV27	CASSFASGTYNEQFF
TRBJ2-4	TRBV28	CASSARVGPKNIQYF
TRBJ2-7	TRBV11-2	CASSLEPREHYEQYF
TRBJ2-3	TRBV6-6	CASSYSMAGGTDTQYF
TRBJ1-3	TRBV20-1	CSVSLGNTIYF
TRBJ2-5	TRBV5-6	CASSLPGTSGNFRQETQYF
TRBJ2-1	TRBV18	CASSPWDRADNEQFF
TRBJ2-3	TRBV28	CASSLFTPYGTDTQYF
TRBJ2-7	TRBV5-4	CASSLAGGRGDGEQYF
TRBJ1-5	TRBV10-1	CASSSQGSGPQHF
TRBJ2-7	TRBV15	CATSRVAQGGYEQYF